What follows are 27 T cell receptor beta chains derived from one specimen sequenced in a study of blood T cell repertoires in COVID-19. Measured with immunoSEQ multiplex PCR; TCRdb has only the in-frame clones, and not every one. Of roughly 160,000 clones in the sample, about 84% were seen once. Sequencing was carried out using PBMCs or T cells enriched from blood (not recorded which). Source of these receptors: a woman between 40 and 50 years old with acute COVID-19.

The chain joins TRBV6-1 to TRBJ1-1; 7 bases are a match to TRBD1. The CDR3 is made up of 17 amino acids. The V segment lost 3 bases and the J segment 3 bases; nucleotides outside the gene matches: 13. CDR1 is MNHNS and CDR2 is SASEGT in the germline V gene. The CDR3 region is CASSELFFTGDYTEAFF. DNA of the CDR3: TGTGCCAGCAGTGAGCTATTTTTTACAGGGGACTACACTGAAGCTTTCTTT.

This clone was found once. The chain has TRBV5-6 and TRBJ2-3, with TRBD2 identical over 10 bases. The trim removed 3 bases at V and 6 bases at J, leaving 4 bases unmatched. The CDR3 loop spans 14 amino acids. Per germline, CDR1 SGHDT and CDR2 YYEEEE. This CDR3 reads CASSSGSGRDTQYF. DNA for the CDR3: TGTGCCAGCAGCTCGGGTAGCGGGAGGGATACGCAGTATTTT.

The chain is built from TRBV5-1 and TRBJ1-2, with a tentative D call TRBD1 (6 bases). Germline CDR1 reads SGHRS; CDR2 reads YFSETQ. This CDR3 is 13 amino acids long. V was cut by 4 bases and J by 4 bases, with 11 bases left in between. In DNA, the CDR3 is TGCGCCAGCAGCCCGGACAGCCCCTATGGCTACACCTTC. This translates into CASSPDSPYGYTF.

The chain has TRBV30 and TRBJ1-2, with a tentative D call TRBD1 (5 bases). Trimming removed 7 bases from V and 7 bases from J, with 19 bases in between. Germline CDR1 reads GTSNPN; CDR2 reads SVGIG (reference sequence). The CDR3 is 13 amino acids. The CDR3 DNA reads TGTGCCTCCACCCTGGGGGACGGGAGTGGCTACACCTTC. It yields the protein CASTLGDGSGYTF.

J is TRBJ1-2 and V is TRBV2; 7 positions match TRBD1. Germline V gives CDR1 SNHLY, CDR2 FYNNEI. With V trimmed by 5 bases and J by 3 bases, 3 bases remained unmatched. This CDR3 region has 13 residues. The CDR3 loop is CASSSDRYYGYTF. The CDR3 DNA is TGTGCCAGCAGTTCGGACAGGTACTATGGCTACACCTTC.

Only one count was recorded for this clone. The chain joins TRBV9 to TRBJ1-1; D unresolved. The CDR3 is made up of 14 amino acids. The V gene's germline CDR1 is SGDLS and CDR2 YYNGEE. V shed 0 bases and J shed 1 base, with 7 bases lying between them. The CDR3 DNA follows: TGTGCCAGCAGCGTAGCTCCAGAGAACACTGAAGCTTTCTTT. Its translation: CASSVAPENTEAFF. Supplemented by reference TRBV9 and TRBJ1-1, the full variable domain reads DSGVTQTPKHLITATGQRVTLRCSPRSGDLSVYWYQQSLDQGLQFLIQYYNGEERAKGNILERFSAQQFPDLHSELNLSSLELGDSALYFCASSVAPENTEAFFGQGTRLTVV.

The chain uses TRBV6-1 and TRBJ1-4; D not resolved. V lost 3 bases to trimming and J lost 0 bases, with 5 bases between them. The CDR3 has 14 residues. CDR1 is MNHNS, CDR2 SASEGT, per germline. CDR3 in amino acids: CASSDTATNEKLFF. CDR3 in DNA: TGTGCCAGCAGTGATACTGCAACTAATGAAAAACTGTTTTTT.

The CDR3 nucleotides are TGCGCCAGCAGCTTGGAGGGGCAGACTAATGAAAAACTGTTTTTT. Translation gives CASSLEGQTNEKLFF. The chain links TRBV5-1 to TRBJ1-4, with D perhaps matching TRBD1 (5 bases). V was shortened by 0 bases and J by 2 bases, with 8 bases between the two germline ends. The germline gives CDR1 SGHRS, CDR2 YFSETQ. The CDR3 length is 15 residues. The variable domain in full, completed from reference TRBV5-1 and TRBJ1-4, reads KAGVTQTPRYLIKTRGQQVTLSCSPISGHRSVSWYQQTPGQGLQFLFEYFSETQRNKGNFPGRFSGRQFSNSRSEMNVSTLELGDSALYLCASSLEGQTNEKLFFGSGTQLSVL.

V is TRBV30 and J is TRBJ1-2, with D maybe TRBD1 (6 bases). CDR3 length: 13 residues. Deletions cut 2 bases from V and 4 bases from J, with 11 bases between. The V gene's germline CDR1 is GTSNPN and CDR2 SVGIG (reference sequence). CDR3 coding DNA: TGTGCCTGGAGTCCACAGGGAACCTATGGCTACACCTTC. Protein: CAWSPQGTYGYTF. The full variable domain, with the rest looked up from reference TRBV30 and TRBJ1-2, is SQTIHQWPATLVQPVGSPLSLECTVEGTSNPNLYWYRQAAGRGLQLLFYSVGIGQISSEVPQNLSASRPQDRQFILSSKKLLLSDSGFYLCAWSPQGTYGYTFGSGTRLTVV.

The rearrangement uses TRBV7-9 and TRBJ2-3, with 10 bases matching TRBD1. V lost 5 bases and J lost 3; bases outside the gene matches: 8. CDR3 size: 16 residues. Per the germline V gene, CDR1 is SEHNR and CDR2 is FQNEAQ (reference sequence). The CDR3 bases are TGTGCCAGCAGCCCTCCCGAGGGACAGGGGACAGATACGCAGTATTTT. This gives the protein CASSPPEGQGTDTQYF.

The chain has TRBV5-1 and TRBJ1-2; the match to TRBD1 covers 7 bases. Germline V gene data show CDR1 as SGHRS and CDR2 as YFSETQ. V trimming: 0 bases; J trimming: 4 bases; junction bases outside the gene matches: 9. The CDR3 is made up of 16 amino acids. CDR3: CASSLDGGQSFYGYTF. The CDR3 DNA reads as TGCGCCAGCAGCTTGGATGGGGGACAGTCTTTCTATGGCTACACCTTC.

The rearrangement uses TRBV5-4 and TRBJ2-2; 8 bases are a match to TRBD1. The germline V gene encodes CDR1 SGHNT and CDR2 YYREEE (reference sequence). Trimming took 1 base from V and 1 from J; bases not matched to a gene: 3. This CDR3 contains 16 residues. Here the CDR3 reads CASSLTGTGNTGELFF. As DNA, the CDR3 is TGTGCCAGCAGCTTGACGGGGACAGGGAACACCGGGGAGCTGTTTTTT.

The CDR3 DNA is TGCAGCGCCACCCCGGACTCGGGAAGAAACACTGAAGCTTTCTTT. This codes for CSATPDSGRNTEAFF. V and J are TRBV29-1 and TRBJ1-1; no firm D call. The CDR3 loop spans 15 amino acids. Germline V gene sequence: CDR1 SQVTM, CDR2 ANQGSEA. V dropped 7 bases and J dropped 2 bases, with 20 bases sitting between them.

A single count supports this clone. The chain links TRBV7-8 to TRBJ2-7; D may be TRBD1 (6 bases). The CDR3 is 14 amino acids. Germline V gene sequence: CDR1 SGHVS, CDR2 FQNEAQ. With 1 base removed from V and 2 bases from J, the gap between germline ends came to 9 bases. CDR3 loop: CASSLEQGPYEQYV. The DNA of the CDR3 is TGTGCCAGCAGCTTAGAACAGGGCCCCTACGAGCAGTACGTC.

The genes are TRBV9 and TRBJ2-1; 11 bases are shared with TRBD2. CDR1 and CDR2 (germline): SGDLS, YYNGEE. This CDR3 has 19 amino acids. V trimming: 1 base; J trimming: 0 bases; junction bases outside the gene matches: 9. The CDR3 DNA is TGTGCCAGCAGCGTACAGGGACTAGCGGCTACTAGCTCCTACAATGAGCAGTTCTTC. This translates into CASSVQGLAATSSYNEQFF.

This chain uses TRBV6-5 with TRBJ2-1; TRBD2 aligns across 9 bases. J lost 6 bases, V lost 4 bases, and 7 bases had no gene match. The germline V gene encodes CDR1 MNHEY and CDR2 SVGAGI. The CDR3 sequence is 15 residues long. The CDR3 is CASSLAGGSSNEQFF. For the CDR3, the DNA is TGTGCCAGCAGTTTGGCGGGAGGGTCAAGCAATGAGCAGTTCTTC.

This chain joins TRBV2 and TRBJ1-6; TRBD1 is a possible D gene (5 bases). V gave up 8 bases and J gave up 7 bases, with 12 bases separating them. CDR3 length: 13 residues. Germline V gene lookup returns CDR1 SNHLY and CDR2 FYNNEI. The CDR3 region has the DNA TGTGCCAGCCGAGCAGGGTGGAATTCACCCCTCCACTTT. Protein sequence: CASRAGWNSPLHF.

V and J are TRBV11-3 and TRBJ2-4; 7 nucleotides align to TRBD2. CDR1 and CDR2 (germline): SGHNT, YENEEA. Losses at the gene ends were 3 bases for V and 7 bases for J; bases not matched to a gene: 6. The CDR3 is made up of 14 amino acids. CDR3 DNA sequence: TGTGCCAGCAGCTTGGGAGGGGTGAGGAACATTCAGTACTTC. It codes for CASSLGGVRNIQYF.

J is TRBJ2-3 and V is TRBV12-5; D perhaps matches TRBD1 (6 bases). Germline V gene data show CDR1 as LGHNT and CDR2 as FRNRAP. This CDR3 contains 14 residues. The V end was cut by 7 bases, the J end by 2 bases, with 13 bases between. The CDR3 region has the DNA TGTGCTAGTGTTCTACAGGGAAACACAGATACGCAGTATTTT. Protein sequence: CASVLQGNTDTQYF. Variable domain in full (rest from reference TRBV12-5 and TRBJ2-3): DARVTQTPRHKVTEMGQEVTMRCQPILGHNTVFWYRQTMMQGLELLAYFRNRAPLDDSGMPKDRFSAEMPDATLATLKIQPSEPRDSAVYFCASVLQGNTDTQYFGPGTRLTVL.

This chain uses TRBV2 with TRBJ1-2; D possibly corresponds to TRBD1 (6 bases). Trimming cost V 3 bases and J 7 bases, with 12 bases left between them. From germline, CDR1 is SNHLY and CDR2 FYNNEI. The CDR3 extends over 13 amino acids. CDR3 DNA: TGTGCCAGCAGTGATGAGGGGGTCTCTGGCTACACCTTC. Encoded protein: CASSDEGVSGYTF.

Worth noting for this clone: Different DNA sequences within this sample yield the same CDR3. The genes are TRBV9 and TRBJ2-1; no clear D gene. The CDR3 extends over 14 amino acids. Germline values: CDR1 SGDLS, CDR2 YYNGEE. The V and J ends lost 2 bases and 2 bases respectively, with 8 bases between them. The CDR3, as DNA: TGTGCCAGCAGCGTTGGTGGCACCTACAATGAGCAGTTCTTC. Protein: CASSVGGTYNEQFF.

V usage is TRBV2 and J usage is TRBJ2-2; TRBD1 matches 7 bases. Germline CDR1 SNHLY, CDR2 FYNNEI. This CDR3 is built from 16 residues. The trim removed 4 bases at V and 0 bases at J, leaving 5 bases unmatched. Here the CDR3 DNA reads TGTGCCAGCAGTGGACAGGGCCCCGCGAACACCGGGGAGCTGTTTTTT. It encodes CASSGQGPANTGELFF.

The chain uses TRBV18 and TRBJ1-5; D might be TRBD1 (5 bases). CDR1 and CDR2 from the germline V gene are KGHSH and LQKENI. Deletions cut 3 bases from V and 5 bases from J, with 11 bases between. This CDR3 region has 14 residues. CDR3 sequence: CASSPQGVDQPQHF. In DNA form, the CDR3 reads TGTGCCAGCTCACCCCAGGGCGTCGATCAGCCCCAGCATTTT.

The CDR3 DNA reads TGTGCCAGCAGGGCCGGGACAGGAGGCGAAGAGACCCAGTACTTC. Its translation: CASRAGTGGEETQYF. The chain couples TRBV6-5 to TRBJ2-5, with 8 bases identical to TRBD1. V dropped 6 bases and J dropped 3; count of bases not matched to a gene: 9. The germline V gene encodes CDR1 MNHEY and CDR2 SVGAGI. This CDR3 has 15 amino acids.

The chain has TRBV29-1 and TRBJ2-2; D ambiguous. Deletions cut 7 bases from V and 6 bases from J, with 9 bases between. Germline V CDR1 and CDR2: SQVTM, ANQGSEA. The CDR3 extends over 11 amino acids. The CDR3 nucleotides are TGCAGCGCCCTGCGCTCCGGGGAGCTGTTTTTT. Translated: CSALRSGELFF.

This clone came up once. The chain couples TRBV5-6 to TRBJ1-2, with a tentative D call TRBD1 (5 bases). Germline V gene data show CDR1 as SGHDT and CDR2 as YYEEEE. Trimming took 3 bases from V and 1 from J, leaving 10 bases between them. The CDR3 contains 14 residues. The CDR3 loop is CASSWRQLNYGYTF. CDR3 DNA sequence: TGTGCCAGCAGCTGGCGACAGCTTAACTATGGCTACACCTTC.

The chain couples TRBV7-8 to TRBJ2-7; TRBD1 agrees at 10 bases. Germline V gene data show CDR1 as SGHVS and CDR2 as FQNEAQ. J lost 0 bases, V lost 5 bases, and 4 bases had no gene match. The CDR3 contains 15 residues. The CDR3 DNA sequence: TGTGCCAGCAGCCTTGGGACAGGGGTCTCCTACGAGCAGTACGTC. It specifies CASSLGTGVSYEQYV.